This T cell receptor beta chain was captured by sequencing in a study of T cells in Graves' hyperthyroidism and ophthalmopathy. The investigators amplified TCR beta CDR3 regions from RNA transcripts. The HTBI set primed first-round TCR CDR3 RT-PCR. TCRdb itself ran the multiplex PCR reads through MiXCR, one entry per CDR3 protein. The repertoire holds hundreds of thousands of distinct CDR3 sequences, over 11% seen once, with 4.5% to 6% in the top ten. Regarding the study as a whole: Patients with ophthalmopathy were separated from those with stable hyperthyroidism by a 13 V-J model. The majority of expanded thyroid clonotypes above 0.001 also appeared in blood.

The CDR3 has 12 amino acids. Trimming stripped 2 bases from V and 7 bases from J, with 12 bases between. CDR1 is GTSNPN and CDR2 is SVGIG in the germline V gene (reference sequence). This clonotype was observed at least ten times. Its antigen is undetermined. With a duration under 2 months, the hyperthyroidism was newly diagnosed in patients aged 18 to 65. This receptor was obtained from a woman aged 30 to 39 with Graves' hyperthyroidism that later progressed to Graves' ophthalmopathy. J is TRBJ2-7 and V is TRBV30; perhaps TRBD1 as D (5 bases). Sequenced input: blood. CDR3 protein: CAWSSLRQEQYF. The CDR3 region has the DNA TGTGCCTGGAGTTCTCTACGACAGGAGCAGTACTTC. Complete variable domain (other parts from reference TRBV30 and TRBJ2-7): SQTIHQWPATLVQPVGSPLSLECTVEGTSNPNLYWYRQAAGRGLQLLFYSVGIGQISSEVPQNLSASRPQDRQFILSSKKLLLSDSGFYLCAWSSLRQEQYFGPGTRLTVT.